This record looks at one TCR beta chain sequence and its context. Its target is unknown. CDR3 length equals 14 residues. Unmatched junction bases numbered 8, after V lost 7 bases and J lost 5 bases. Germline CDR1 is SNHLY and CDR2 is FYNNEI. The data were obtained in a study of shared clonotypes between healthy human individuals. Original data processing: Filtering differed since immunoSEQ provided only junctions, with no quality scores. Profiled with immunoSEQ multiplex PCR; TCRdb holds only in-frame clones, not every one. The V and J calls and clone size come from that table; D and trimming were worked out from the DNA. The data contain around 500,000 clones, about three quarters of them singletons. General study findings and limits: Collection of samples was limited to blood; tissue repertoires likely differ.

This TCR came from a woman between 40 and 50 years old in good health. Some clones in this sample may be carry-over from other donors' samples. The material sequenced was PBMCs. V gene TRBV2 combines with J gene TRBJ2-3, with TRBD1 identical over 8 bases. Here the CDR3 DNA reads TGTGCCAGCATCTCGCAGGGGGCTGGAGATACGCAGTATTTT. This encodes CASISQGAGDTQYF.